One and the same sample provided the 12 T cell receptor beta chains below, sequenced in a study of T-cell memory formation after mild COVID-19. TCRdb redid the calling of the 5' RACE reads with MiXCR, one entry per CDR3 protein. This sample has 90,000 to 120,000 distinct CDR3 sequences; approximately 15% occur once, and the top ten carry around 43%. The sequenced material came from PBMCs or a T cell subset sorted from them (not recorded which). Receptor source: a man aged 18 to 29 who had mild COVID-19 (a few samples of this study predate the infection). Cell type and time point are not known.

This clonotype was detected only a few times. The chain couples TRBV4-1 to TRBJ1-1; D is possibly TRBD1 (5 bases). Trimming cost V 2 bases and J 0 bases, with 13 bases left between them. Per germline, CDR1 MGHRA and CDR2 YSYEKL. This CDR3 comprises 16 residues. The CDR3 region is CASSQLGTMMNTEAFF. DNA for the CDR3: TGCGCCAGCAGCCAACTCGGGACGATGATGAACACTGAAGCTTTCTTT.

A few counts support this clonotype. DNA for the CDR3: TGTGCCAGCACCCCACGGGTTCTAGCGGAGAGGTGGAGCACAGATACGCAGTATTTT. This sequence encodes CASTPRVLAERWSTDTQYF. V and J are TRBV2 and TRBJ2-3; 7 bases are a match to TRBD2. In germline, CDR1 is SNHLY, CDR2 FYNNEI. The V segment lost 7 bases and the J segment 0 bases; nucleotides outside the gene matches: 19. The length of the CDR3 is 19 residues.

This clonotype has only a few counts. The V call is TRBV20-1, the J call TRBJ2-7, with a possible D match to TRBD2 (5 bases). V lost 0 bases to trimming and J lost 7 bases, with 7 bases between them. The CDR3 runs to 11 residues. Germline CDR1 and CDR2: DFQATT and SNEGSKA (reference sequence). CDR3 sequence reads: CSARDRREQYF. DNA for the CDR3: TGCAGTGCTAGAGACAGGAGGGAGCAGTACTTC.

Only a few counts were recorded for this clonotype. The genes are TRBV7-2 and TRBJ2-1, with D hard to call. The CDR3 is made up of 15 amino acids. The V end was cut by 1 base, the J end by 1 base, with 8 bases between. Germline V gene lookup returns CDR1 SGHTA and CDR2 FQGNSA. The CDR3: CASSLDSISYNEQFF. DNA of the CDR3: TGTGCCAGCAGCTTAGACTCTATTTCCTACAATGAGCAGTTCTTC.

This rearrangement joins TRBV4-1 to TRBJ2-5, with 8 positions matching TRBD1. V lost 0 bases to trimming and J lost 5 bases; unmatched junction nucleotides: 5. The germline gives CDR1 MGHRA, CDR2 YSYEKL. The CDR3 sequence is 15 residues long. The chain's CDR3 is CASSQERTGGETQYF. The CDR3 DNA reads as TGCGCCAGCAGCCAAGAACGAACAGGGGGTGAGACCCAGTACTTC.

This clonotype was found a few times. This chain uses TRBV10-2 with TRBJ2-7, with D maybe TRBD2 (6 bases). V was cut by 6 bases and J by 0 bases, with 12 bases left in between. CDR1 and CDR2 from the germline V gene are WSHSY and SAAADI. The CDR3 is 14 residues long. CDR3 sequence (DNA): TGCGCCAGCAGGACGGCGGGGTCCTCCTACGAGCAGTACTTC. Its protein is CASRTAGSSYEQYF.

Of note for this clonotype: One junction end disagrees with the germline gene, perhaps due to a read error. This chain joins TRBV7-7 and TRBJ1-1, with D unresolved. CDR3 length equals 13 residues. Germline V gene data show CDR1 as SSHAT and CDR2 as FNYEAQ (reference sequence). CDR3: CASSLAENTEAFF. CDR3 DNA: TGTGCTAGCAGCTTAGCGGAGAACACTGAAGCTTTCTTT. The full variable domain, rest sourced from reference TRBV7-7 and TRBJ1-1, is GAGVSQSPRYKVTKRGQDVTLRCDPISSHATLYWYQQALGQGPEFLTYFNYEAQPDKSGLPSDRFSAERPEGSISTLTIQRTEQRDSAMYRCASSLAENTEAFFGQGTRLTVV.

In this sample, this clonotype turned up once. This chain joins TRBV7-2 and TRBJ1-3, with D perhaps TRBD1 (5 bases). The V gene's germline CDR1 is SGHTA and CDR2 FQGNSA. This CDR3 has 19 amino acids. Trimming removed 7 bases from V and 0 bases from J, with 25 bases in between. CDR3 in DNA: TGTGCCAGCACCTTGGGGGTAGGACACCCCTCTATCTCTGGAAACACCATATATTTT. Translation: CASTLGVGHPSISGNTIYF.

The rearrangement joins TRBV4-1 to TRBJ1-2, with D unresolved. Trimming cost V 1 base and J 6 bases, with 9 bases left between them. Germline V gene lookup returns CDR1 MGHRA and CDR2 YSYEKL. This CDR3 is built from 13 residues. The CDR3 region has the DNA TGCGCCAGCAGCCAAGGAACGGACGATGGCTACACCTTC. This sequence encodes CASSQGTDDGYTF.

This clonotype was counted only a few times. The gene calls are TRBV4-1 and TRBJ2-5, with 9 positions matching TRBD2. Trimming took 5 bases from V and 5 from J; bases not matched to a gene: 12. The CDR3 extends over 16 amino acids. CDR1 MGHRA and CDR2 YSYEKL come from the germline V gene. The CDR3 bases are TGCGCCAGCAGCGATACATTGGCGGGGGGGCCGGAGACCCAGTACTTC. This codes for CASSDTLAGGPETQYF.

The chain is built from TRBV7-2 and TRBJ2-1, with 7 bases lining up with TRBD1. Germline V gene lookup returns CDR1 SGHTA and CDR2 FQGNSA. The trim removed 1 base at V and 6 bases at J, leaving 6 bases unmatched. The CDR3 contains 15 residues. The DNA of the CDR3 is TGTGCCAGCAGCTTAGTAGGGGGCCGGGGCAATGAGCAGTTCTTC. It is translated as CASSLVGGRGNEQFF. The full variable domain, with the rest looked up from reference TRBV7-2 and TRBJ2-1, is GAGVSQSPSNKVTEKGKDVELRCDPISGHTALYWYRQSLGQGLEFLIYFQGNSAPDKSGLPSDRFSAERTGGSVSTLTIQRTQQEDSAVYLCASSLVGGRGNEQFFGPGTRLTVL.

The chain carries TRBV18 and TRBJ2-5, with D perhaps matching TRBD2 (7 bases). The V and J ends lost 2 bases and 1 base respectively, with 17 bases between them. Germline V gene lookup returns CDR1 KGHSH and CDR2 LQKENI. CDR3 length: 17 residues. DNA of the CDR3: TGTGCCAGCTCACCAGACTCTGGCGGGGGCCTCCAAGAGACCCAGTACTTC. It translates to CASSPDSGGGLQETQYF.